This T cell receptor (beta chain) was observed in a study of response to subunit inactivated influenza vaccine. In this sample, this clonotype turned up a few times. TCRdb independently ran MiXCR on the RT-PCR reads; one entry per CDR3 protein. The sample lists hundreds of thousands of distinct CDR3 sequences, about 15% occurring once. Germline CDR1 MDHEN, CDR2 SYDVKM. Trimming left V 2 bases short and J 3 bases short, with 10 bases between. The CDR3 loop spans 14 amino acids. The receptor's source is a man aged 45-60 years who received an inactivated influenza vaccine. This specimen consisted of PBMCs from blood, obtained 11 to 12 days after vaccination. V gene TRBV28 combines with J gene TRBJ1-2, with D unclear. CDR3 in DNA: TGTGCCAGCAGTTTACGCCCAGGCGACTATGGCTACACCTTC. Residues: CASSLRPGDYGYTF.